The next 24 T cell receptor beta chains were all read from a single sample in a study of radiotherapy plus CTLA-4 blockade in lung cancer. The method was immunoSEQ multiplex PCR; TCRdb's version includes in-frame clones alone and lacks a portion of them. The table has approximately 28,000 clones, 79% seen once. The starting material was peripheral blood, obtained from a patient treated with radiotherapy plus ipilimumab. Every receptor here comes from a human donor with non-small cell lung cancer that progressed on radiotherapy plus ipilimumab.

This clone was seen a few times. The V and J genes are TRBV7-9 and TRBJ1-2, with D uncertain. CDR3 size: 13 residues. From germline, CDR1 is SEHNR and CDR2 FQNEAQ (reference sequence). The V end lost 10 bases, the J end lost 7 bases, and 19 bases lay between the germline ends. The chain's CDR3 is CATQRFPGFGYTF. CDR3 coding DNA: TGTGCCACCCAGAGATTCCCCGGTTTTGGCTACACCTTC. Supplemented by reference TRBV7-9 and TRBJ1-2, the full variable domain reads DTGVSQNPRHKITKRGQNVTFRCDPISEHNRLYWYRQTLGQGPEFLTYFQNEAQLEKSRLLSDRFSAERPKGSFSTLEIQRTEQGDSAMYLCATQRFPGFGYTFGSGTRLTVV.

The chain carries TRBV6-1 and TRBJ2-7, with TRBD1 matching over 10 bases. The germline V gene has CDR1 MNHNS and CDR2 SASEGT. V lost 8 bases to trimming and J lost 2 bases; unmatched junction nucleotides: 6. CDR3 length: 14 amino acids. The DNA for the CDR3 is TGTGCCAGCGCCCCCGGGACAGGGGCCTACGAGCAGTACTTC. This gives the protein CASAPGTGAYEQYF.

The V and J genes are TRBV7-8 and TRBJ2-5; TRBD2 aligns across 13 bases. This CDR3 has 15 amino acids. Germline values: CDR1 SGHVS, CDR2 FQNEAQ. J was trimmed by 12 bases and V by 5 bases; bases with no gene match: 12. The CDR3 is CASSERTSGGALEYF. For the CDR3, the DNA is TGTGCCAGCAGCGAACGGACTAGCGGGGGAGCACTAGAGTACTTC.

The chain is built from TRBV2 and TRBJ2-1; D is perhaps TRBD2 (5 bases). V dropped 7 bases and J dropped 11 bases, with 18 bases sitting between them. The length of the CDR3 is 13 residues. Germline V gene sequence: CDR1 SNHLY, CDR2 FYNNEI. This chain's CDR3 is CASTVGPLGKQFF. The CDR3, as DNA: TGTGCCAGCACGGTCGGGCCGCTCGGGAAGCAGTTCTTC.

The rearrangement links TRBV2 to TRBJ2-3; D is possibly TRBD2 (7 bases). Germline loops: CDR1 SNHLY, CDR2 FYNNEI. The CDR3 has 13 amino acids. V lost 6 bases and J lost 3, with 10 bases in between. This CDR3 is CASRGGATDTQYF. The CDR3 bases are TGTGCCAGCAGGGGGGGGGCTACAGATACGCAGTATTTT.

CDR3 nucleotide sequence: TGTGCCAGCAGTGCCGACAGGGAACAGACCCAGTACTTC. This sequence encodes CASSADREQTQYF. The chain couples TRBV6-1 to TRBJ2-5; 7 nucleotides match TRBD1. The CDR3 sequence is 13 residues long. Germline assignment: CDR1 MNHNS and CDR2 SASEGT. The junction had 5 bases not matched to a gene; V was cut back by 4 bases and J by 6 bases.

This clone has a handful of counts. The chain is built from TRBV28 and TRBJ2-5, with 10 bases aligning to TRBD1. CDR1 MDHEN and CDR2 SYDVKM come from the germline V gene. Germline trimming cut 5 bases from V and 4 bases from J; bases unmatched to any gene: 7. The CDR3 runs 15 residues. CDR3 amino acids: CASSRPDRGRETQYF. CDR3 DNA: TGTGCCAGCAGTCGACCGGACAGGGGGAGAGAGACCCAGTACTTC.

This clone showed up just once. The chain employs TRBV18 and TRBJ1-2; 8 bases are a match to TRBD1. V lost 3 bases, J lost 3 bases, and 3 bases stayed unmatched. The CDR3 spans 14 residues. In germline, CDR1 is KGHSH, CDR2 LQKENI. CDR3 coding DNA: TGTGCCAGCTCACCCATGACAGGGGACTATGGCTACACCTTC. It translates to CASSPMTGDYGYTF.

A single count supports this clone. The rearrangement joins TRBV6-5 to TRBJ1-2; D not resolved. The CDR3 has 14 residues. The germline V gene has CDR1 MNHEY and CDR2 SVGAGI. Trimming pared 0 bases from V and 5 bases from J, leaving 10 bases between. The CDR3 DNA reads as TGTGCCAGCAGTTACTCGGGAGCCTTATATGGCTACACCTTC. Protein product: CASSYSGALYGYTF.

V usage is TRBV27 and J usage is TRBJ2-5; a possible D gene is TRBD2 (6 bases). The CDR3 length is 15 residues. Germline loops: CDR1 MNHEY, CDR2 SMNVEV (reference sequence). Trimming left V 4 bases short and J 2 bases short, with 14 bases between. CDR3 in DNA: TGTGCCAGCAGTTCCTTAGCGGAACTTCAAGAGACCCAGTACTTC. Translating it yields CASSSLAELQETQYF.

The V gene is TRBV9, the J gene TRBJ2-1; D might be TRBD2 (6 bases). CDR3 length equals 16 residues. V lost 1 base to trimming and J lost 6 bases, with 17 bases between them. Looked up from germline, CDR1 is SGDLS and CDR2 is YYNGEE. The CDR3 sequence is CASSVPRDSGRNEQFF. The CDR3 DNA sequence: TGTGCCAGCAGCGTACCTCGGGACTCAGGTCGCAATGAGCAGTTCTTC. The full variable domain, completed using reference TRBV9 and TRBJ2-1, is DSGVTQTPKHLITATGQRVTLRCSPRSGDLSVYWYQQSLDQGLQFLIQYYNGEERAKGNILERFSAQQFPDLHSELNLSSLELGDSALYFCASSVPRDSGRNEQFFGPGTRLTVL.

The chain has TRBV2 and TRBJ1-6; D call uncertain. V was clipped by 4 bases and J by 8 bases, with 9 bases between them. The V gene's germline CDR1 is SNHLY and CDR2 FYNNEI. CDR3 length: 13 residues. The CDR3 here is CASSGETYSPLHF. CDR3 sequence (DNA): TGTGCCAGCAGTGGCGAAACTTATTCACCCCTCCACTTT.

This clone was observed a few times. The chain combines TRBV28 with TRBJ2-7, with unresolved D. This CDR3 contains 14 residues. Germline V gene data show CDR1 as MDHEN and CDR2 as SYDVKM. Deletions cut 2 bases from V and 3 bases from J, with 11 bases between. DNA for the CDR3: TGTGCCAGCAGTTTAAACTCAGCTGACTACGAGCAGTACTTC. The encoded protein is CASSLNSADYEQYF.

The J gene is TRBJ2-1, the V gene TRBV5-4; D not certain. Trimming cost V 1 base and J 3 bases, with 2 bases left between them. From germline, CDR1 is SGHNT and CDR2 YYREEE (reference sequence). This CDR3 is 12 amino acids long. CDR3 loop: CASSLSYNEQFF. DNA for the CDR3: TGTGCCAGCAGCTTGAGCTACAATGAGCAGTTCTTC.

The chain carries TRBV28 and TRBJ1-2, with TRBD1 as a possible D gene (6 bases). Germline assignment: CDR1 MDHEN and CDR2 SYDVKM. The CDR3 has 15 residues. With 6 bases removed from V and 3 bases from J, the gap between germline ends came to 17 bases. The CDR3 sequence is CASRIGSGAYYGYTF. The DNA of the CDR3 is TGTGCCAGCAGGATTGGCTCAGGGGCTTACTATGGCTACACCTTC.

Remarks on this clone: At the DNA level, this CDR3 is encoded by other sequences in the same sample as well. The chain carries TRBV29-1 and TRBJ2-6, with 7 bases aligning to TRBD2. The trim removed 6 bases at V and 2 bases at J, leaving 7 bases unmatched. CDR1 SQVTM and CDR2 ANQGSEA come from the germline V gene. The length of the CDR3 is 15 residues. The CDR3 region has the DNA TGCAGCGTGGGGGAGGGCGGGACTGGGGCCAACGTCCTGACTTTC. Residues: CSVGEGGTGANVLTF.

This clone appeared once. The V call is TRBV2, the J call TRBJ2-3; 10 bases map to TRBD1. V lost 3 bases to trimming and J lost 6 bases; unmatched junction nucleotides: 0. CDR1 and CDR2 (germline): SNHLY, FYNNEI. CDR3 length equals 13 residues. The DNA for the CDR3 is TGTGCCAGCAGTGAGGACAGGGGGGATACGCAGTATTTT. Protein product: CASSEDRGDTQYF.

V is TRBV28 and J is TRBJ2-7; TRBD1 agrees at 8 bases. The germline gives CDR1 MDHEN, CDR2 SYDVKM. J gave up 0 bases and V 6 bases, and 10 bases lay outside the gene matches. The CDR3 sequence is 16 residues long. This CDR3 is CASRGTGLLSSYEQYF. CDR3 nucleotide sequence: TGTGCCAGCAGGGGGACAGGCCTCCTCTCCTCCTACGAGCAGTACTTC.

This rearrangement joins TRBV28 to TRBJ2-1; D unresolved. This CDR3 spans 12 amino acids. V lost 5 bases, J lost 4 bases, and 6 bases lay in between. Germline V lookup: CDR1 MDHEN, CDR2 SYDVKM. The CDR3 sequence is CASSASYNEQFF. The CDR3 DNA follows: TGTGCCAGCAGTGCGTCGTACAATGAGCAGTTCTTC. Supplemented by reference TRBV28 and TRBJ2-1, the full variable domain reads DVKVTQSSRYLVKRTGEKVFLECVQDMDHENMFWYRQDPGLGLRLIYFSYDVKMKEKGDIPEGYSVSREKKERFSLILESASTNQTSMYLCASSASYNEQFFGPGTRLTVL.

Here the CDR3 reads CASSLGQINEKLFF. The CDR3 coding sequence is TGCGCCAGCAGCTTGGGCCAGATTAATGAAAAACTGTTTTTT. The gene calls are TRBV5-1 and TRBJ1-4, with D unresolved. Trimming cost V 0 bases and J 4 bases, with 7 bases left between them. This CDR3 contains 14 residues. Looked up from germline, CDR1 is SGHRS and CDR2 is YFSETQ.

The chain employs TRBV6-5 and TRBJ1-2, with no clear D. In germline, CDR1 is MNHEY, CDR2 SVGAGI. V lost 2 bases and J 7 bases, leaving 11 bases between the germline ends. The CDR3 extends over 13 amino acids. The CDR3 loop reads CASSYDPRGGYTF. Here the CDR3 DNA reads TGTGCCAGCAGTTACGATCCGCGGGGTGGCTACACCTTC.

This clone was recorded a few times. CDR3 amino acids: CASRGMGAGELFF. The CDR3, as DNA: TGTGCCAGCAGGGGAATGGGGGCCGGGGAGCTGTTTTTT. The genes are TRBV27 and TRBJ2-2; D possibly matches TRBD1 or TRBD2 (5 bases each). Germline CDR1 is MNHEY and CDR2 is SMNVEV (reference sequence). Trimming took 6 bases from V and 6 from J, leaving 11 bases between them. The CDR3 contains 13 residues.

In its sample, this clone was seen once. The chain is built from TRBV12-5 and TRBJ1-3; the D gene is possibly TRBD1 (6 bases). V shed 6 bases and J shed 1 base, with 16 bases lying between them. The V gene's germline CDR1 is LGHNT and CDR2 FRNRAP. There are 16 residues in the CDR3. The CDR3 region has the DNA TGTGCTAGTGGGGAGGTCAGGGACATTTCTGGAAACACCATATATTTT. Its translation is CASGEVRDISGNTIYF. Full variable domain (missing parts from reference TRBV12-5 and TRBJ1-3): DARVTQTPRHKVTEMGQEVTMRCQPILGHNTVFWYRQTMMQGLELLAYFRNRAPLDDSGMPKDRFSAEMPDATLATLKIQPSEPRDSAVYFCASGEVRDISGNTIYFGEGSWLTVV.

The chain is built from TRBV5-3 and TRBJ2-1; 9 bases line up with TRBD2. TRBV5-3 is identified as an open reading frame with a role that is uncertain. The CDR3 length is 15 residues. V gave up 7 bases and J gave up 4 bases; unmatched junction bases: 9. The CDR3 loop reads CARFIAGAAYNEQFF. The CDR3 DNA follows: TGTGCCAGATTTATAGCGGGGGCCGCTTACAATGAGCAGTTCTTC.